These 16 T cell receptor beta chains were all obtained from the same sample, sequenced in a study of T cell repertoires in cytomegalovirus infection. Via MiXCR, TCRdb re-called the reads, giving one row per CDR3 protein. The repertoire holds around 280,000 distinct CDR3 sequences, with about 8.8% as singletons. Sequencing used PBMCs. These receptors all stem from a human donor in good health (CMV status not recorded). Some clones in this sample may be carry-over from other donors' samples.

The sample holds many counts of this clonotype. This chain connects TRBV6-2 or TRBV6-3 to TRBJ2-5; 10 bases line up with TRBD1. The J segment lost 6 bases and the V segment lost 5 bases, leaving 9 bases of the junction unmatched. The CDR3 sequence is 15 residues long. CDR1 is MNHEY, CDR2 SVGEGT, per germline. The CDR3, as DNA: TGTGCCAGCAGTACACGGGACAGGGGAGAAAAGACCCAGTACTTC. Residues: CASSTRDRGEKTQYF.

The chain recombines TRBV7-9 with TRBJ2-7; 8 positions match TRBD1. Unmatched junction bases numbered 7, after V lost 2 bases and J lost 1 base. This CDR3 region has 16 residues. The germline V gene encodes CDR1 SEHNR and CDR2 FQNEAQ (reference sequence). The CDR3 DNA follows: TGTGCCAGCAGCTTATGGACAGGGAGTTTTTCCTACGAGCAGTACTTC. Its protein is CASSLWTGSFSYEQYF.

There are many counts of this clonotype. This chain connects TRBV28 to TRBJ1-1; 9 bases are shared with TRBD1. The length of the CDR3 is 14 residues. Germline assignment: CDR1 MDHEN and CDR2 SYDVKM. The ends lost 6 bases at V and 3 bases at J; junction bases unmatched: 5. CDR3 in amino acids: CASRSGTGHTEAFF. In DNA form, the CDR3 reads TGTGCCAGCAGGTCTGGGACAGGGCACACTGAAGCTTTCTTT. Together with reference TRBV28 and TRBJ1-1, the CDR3 gives the full variable domain: DVKVTQSSRYLVKRTGEKVFLECVQDMDHENMFWYRQDPGLGLRLIYFSYDVKMKEKGDIPEGYSVSREKKERFSLILESASTNQTSMYLCASRSGTGHTEAFFGQGTRLTVV.

The chain combines TRBV28 with TRBJ2-1; D is possibly TRBD2 (6 bases). There are 12 residues in the CDR3. V was clipped by 8 bases and J by 8 bases, with 13 bases between them. Germline CDR1 reads MDHEN; CDR2 reads SYDVKM. The chain's CDR3 is CASLRGRDEQFF. Here the CDR3 DNA reads TGTGCCAGCCTGCGGGGAAGGGATGAGCAGTTCTTC.

At least ten counts were recorded for this clonotype. This chain uses TRBV6-5 with TRBJ1-6, with 7 positions matching TRBD1. CDR1 and CDR2 from the germline V gene are MNHEY and SVGAGI. The CDR3 loop spans 17 amino acids. The V and J ends lost 6 bases and 9 bases, in that order; junction bases with no gene match: 17. Here the CDR3 DNA reads TGTGCCAGCAGAGAGACAGGGTCCGGGAGTGTAAGTTCACCCCTCCACTTT. Amino acid sequence: CASRETGSGSVSSPLHF.

This clonotype was recorded many times. The V gene is TRBV28, the J gene TRBJ2-3; TRBD2 matches at 8 bases. Germline CDR1 reads MDHEN; CDR2 reads SYDVKM. V shed 2 bases, J shed 2 bases, and the junction held 12 bases outside the gene matches. The CDR3 covers 18 residues. DNA of the CDR3: TGTGCCAGCAGTTTACGGGGGGGGCCACCACACCACACAGATACGCAGTATTTT. Translating gives CASSLRGGPPHHTDTQYF.

CDR3: CASSWNRDSPLHF. Written as DNA, the CDR3 is TGTGCCAGCAGTTGGAATAGGGATTCACCCCTCCACTTT. The rearrangement links TRBV28 to TRBJ1-6; D gene uncertain. The CDR3 totals 13 residues. Germline V CDR1 and CDR2: MDHEN, SYDVKM. V gave up 4 bases and J gave up 8 bases, with 9 bases separating them.

This rearrangement joins TRBV6-1 to TRBJ2-4, with unresolved D. Germline CDR1 MNHNS, CDR2 SASEGT. The CDR3 spans 13 residues. V was trimmed by 8 bases and J by 0 bases, leaving 8 bases between them. The CDR3 DNA reads as TGTGCCAGCGCCGGTCTAGCCAAAAACATTCAGTACTTC. Its protein is CASAGLAKNIQYF.

In this sample, this clonotype turned up a few times. V and J are TRBV7-9 and TRBJ2-3; 10 bases agree with TRBD2. The CDR3 spans 15 residues. Germline CDR1 and CDR2: SEHNR and FQNEAQ (reference sequence). Losses at the gene ends were 6 bases for V and 6 bases for J; bases not matched to a gene: 9. As DNA, the CDR3 is TGTGCCAGCAGGCAAACCGGGACTAGCGTGGATACGCAGTATTTT. Translated, it gives CASRQTGTSVDTQYF.

Only a few counts were recorded for this clonotype. The chain links TRBV2 to TRBJ2-7, with D unresolved. The CDR3 is 12 amino acids. V lost 4 bases and J lost 2, with 6 bases in between. The germline V gene encodes CDR1 SNHLY and CDR2 FYNNEI. The CDR3 sequence is CASSGNPYEQYV. The CDR3 DNA sequence: TGTGCCAGCAGTGGAAATCCCTACGAGCAGTACGTC.

This clonotype was counted many times. This chain links TRBV5-1 with TRBJ1-4; D is uncertain. This CDR3 has 11 residues. CDR1 is SGHRS, CDR2 YFSETQ, per germline. Trimming took 5 bases from V and 8 from J, leaving 7 bases between them. CDR3 DNA: TGCGCCAGCAGGTCGGGGGAAAAACTGTTTTTT. Its protein is CASRSGEKLFF.

V gene TRBV10-3 combines with J gene TRBJ2-3; TRBD2 aligns across 8 bases. The germline V gene encodes CDR1 ENHRY and CDR2 SYGVKD. The J segment lost 3 bases and the V segment lost 2 bases, leaving 1 base of the junction unmatched. This CDR3 has 14 amino acids. The CDR3 sequence is CAISERGGTDTQYF. The DNA for the CDR3 is TGTGCCATCAGTGAGCGGGGGGGGACAGATACGCAGTATTTT.

This clonotype appeared many times. J is TRBJ1-5 and V is TRBV19; D is possibly TRBD1 (6 bases). The CDR3 runs 18 residues. The germline V gene has CDR1 LNHDA and CDR2 SQIVND (reference sequence). Trimming removed 4 bases from V and 0 bases from J, with 19 bases in between. CDR3 DNA: TGTGCCAGTAGTACCTCCAGACGACAGGTGTATAGCAATCAGCCCCAGCATTTT. This translates into CASSTSRRQVYSNQPQHF.

The sample holds many counts of this clonotype. This chain joins TRBV7-9 and TRBJ2-7, with 9 positions matching TRBD1. The germline V gene has CDR1 SEHNR and CDR2 FQNEAQ (reference sequence). The CDR3 sequence is 14 residues long. V lost 1 base, J lost 5 bases, and 3 bases stayed unmatched. The CDR3 is CASSLGQGDHEQYV. CDR3 coding DNA: TGTGCCAGCAGCTTAGGACAGGGGGACCACGAGCAGTACGTC.

This clonotype was counted ten times or more. The chain employs TRBV7-9 and TRBJ1-4, with D hard to call. The V gene lost 1 base and the J gene lost 5 bases, with 14 bases spanning the gap. CDR1 and CDR2 (germline): SEHNR, FQNEAQ (reference sequence). The CDR3 totals 16 residues. This chain's CDR3 is CASSLESGSPNEKLFF. In DNA, the CDR3 is TGTGCCAGCAGCTTAGAGAGTGGCAGCCCAAATGAAAAACTGTTTTTT.

This clonotype showed up many times. The gene calls are TRBV5-1 and TRBJ1-3; the match to TRBD1 covers 7 bases. Germline V gene sequence: CDR1 SGHRS, CDR2 YFSETQ. The CDR3 sequence is 13 residues long. Trimming at V came to 4 bases and at J to 8 bases, leaving 6 bases not matched to a gene. The CDR3 spells CASSLTGVDTIYF. CDR3 bases: TGCGCCAGCAGCCTAACAGGGGTGGACACCATATATTTT.